This T cell receptor (beta chain) derives from a study of cytomegalovirus exposure and HLA in healthy donors. This clone was seen only a few times. 60 Vbeta and 13 Jbeta primers were used in PCR. Repertoires were generated with immunoSEQ multiplex PCR, while TCRdb's copy carries only in-frame clones and drops some. The data contain some 180,000 clones, 70% to 85% of them singletons. The ends were cut back, 0 bases at V and 5 bases at J, with 13 bases in the middle. Germline-derived CDR1 and CDR2 are MGHRA and YSYEKL. The CDR3 has 15 amino acids. Sequencing input: PBMCs. The gene calls are TRBV4-1 and TRBJ1-2; D might be TRBD1 (5 bases). The clonotype originates from a girl aged 2 to 10 in good health and CMV-seropositive. CDR3 residues: CASSQDFFGGYGYTF. The CDR3 DNA reads TGCGCCAGCAGCCAAGATTTTTTCGGGGGGTATGGCTACACCTTC.